The 21 T cell receptor beta chains below all came from one sample that was sequenced in a study of shared clonotypes between healthy human individuals. The method was immunoSEQ multiplex PCR; TCRdb's version includes in-frame clones alone and lacks a portion of them. The data hold more than 400,000 clones, with over 70% observed a single time. The specimen was PBMCs. The receptors were sampled from a woman in her thirties or forties in good health. Some clones in this sample may be carry-over from other donors' samples.

This chain links TRBV4-1 with TRBJ1-5, with D uncertain. The CDR3 covers 14 residues. Germline-derived CDR1 and CDR2 are MGHRA and YSYEKL. Deletions cut 4 bases from V and 3 bases from J, with 10 bases between. CDR3 protein: CASSRWEANQPQHF. DNA of the CDR3: TGCGCCAGCAGCCGTTGGGAAGCCAATCAGCCCCAGCATTTT.

The rearrangement joins TRBV7-3 to TRBJ2-3; TRBD2 matches 8 bases. The CDR3 loop spans 15 amino acids. Germline V gene lookup returns CDR1 SGHTA and CDR2 FQGTGA. V was clipped by 7 bases and J by 2 bases; unmatched bases: 8. The chain's CDR3 is CASTEGLAVTDTQYF. The CDR3 DNA reads TGTGCCAGCACTGAAGGACTAGCAGTCACAGATACGCAGTATTTT.

The V call is TRBV27, the J call TRBJ2-7; 10 bases fit TRBD2. Trimming removed 6 bases from V and 6 bases from J; junction bases left unmatched: 5. CDR3 length: 13 residues. Germline values: CDR1 MNHEY, CDR2 SMNVEV (reference sequence). CDR3 residues: CASRPSGSAEQYF. DNA of the CDR3: TGTGCCAGCAGACCTAGCGGGAGTGCCGAGCAGTACTTC.

The CDR3 reads CASSPTTGGDTEAFF. The CDR3 DNA follows: TGTGCCAGCTCACCAACTACAGGGGGGGACACTGAAGCTTTCTTT. The chain couples TRBV18 to TRBJ1-1; TRBD1 matches at 8 bases. Germline trimming cut 2 bases from V and 3 bases from J; bases unmatched to any gene: 5. Germline V lookup: CDR1 KGHSH, CDR2 LQKENI. The CDR3 runs 15 residues.

This clone was picked up one time. The chain is built from TRBV7-2 and TRBJ1-4; D not certain. This CDR3 contains 17 residues. Between the trimmed V and J ends, which lost 4 bases and 3 bases, there was a span of 18 bases. CDR1 and CDR2 from the germline V gene are SGHTA and FQGNSA. CDR3 residues: CASSWQVIDGANEKLFF. For the CDR3, the DNA is TGTGCCAGCAGCTGGCAGGTCATCGACGGGGCTAATGAAAAACTGTTTTTT. Based on the CDR3 plus reference TRBV7-2 and TRBJ1-4, the full variable domain is GAGVSQSPSNKVTEKGKDVELRCDPISGHTALYWYRQSLGQGLEFLIYFQGNSAPDKSGLPSDRFSAERTGGSVSTLTIQRTQQEDSAVYLCASSWQVIDGANEKLFFGSGTQLSVL.

V usage is TRBV6-8 and J usage is TRBJ1-3; tentatively, D is TRBD1 (5 bases). Germline-derived CDR1 and CDR2 are MNHGY and SAAAGT. This CDR3 is 15 amino acids long. Trimming left V 8 bases short and J 0 bases short, with 14 bases between. The CDR3 spells CASGTQQVSGNTIYF. The CDR3 nucleotides are TGTGCCAGCGGGACCCAACAGGTCTCTGGAAACACCATATATTTT.

The chain has TRBV27 and TRBJ2-7, with 7 nucleotides matching TRBD1. The germline V gene has CDR1 MNHEY and CDR2 SMNVEV (reference sequence). This CDR3 is 15 amino acids long. V shed 6 bases and J 1 base; nucleotides not matched to a gene: 9. The CDR3 DNA reads TGTGCCAGCAGGATTCGACAGGGCCGGTCCTACGAGCAGTACTTC. Encoded protein: CASRIRQGRSYEQYF.

This chain uses TRBV15 with TRBJ2-5; 8 bases are a match to TRBD2. This CDR3 comprises 16 residues. Germline V gene data show CDR1 as LNHNV and CDR2 as YYDKDF (reference sequence). After removal of 3 bases from V and 4 bases from J, the junction contained 10 bases not matched to a gene. In DNA, the CDR3 is TGTGCCACCAGCAGGAGCGGGGGCGATTTCGGAGAGACCCAGTACTTC. Translated: CATSRSGGDFGETQYF.

This clone was seen a handful of times. This chain uses TRBV28 with TRBJ1-1; a weak D match, TRBD1 (6 bases). V was shortened by 6 bases and J by 6 bases, with 17 bases between the two germline ends. Germline CDR1 MDHEN, CDR2 SYDVKM. The CDR3 contains 14 residues. The CDR3 sequence is CASRSSRQVAEAFF. The CDR3 DNA reads TGTGCCAGCAGGAGCTCACGACAGGTCGCTGAAGCTTTCTTT.

Only one count was recorded for this clone. This chain links TRBV7-2 with TRBJ2-2, with a tentative D call TRBD1 (6 bases). Germline V gene lookup returns CDR1 SGHTA and CDR2 FQGNSA. The V gene lost 2 bases and the J gene lost 7 bases, with 11 bases spanning the gap. The CDR3 is 14 residues long. DNA for the CDR3: TGTGCCAGCAGCTTATACAGGGCAGACGGGGAGCTGTTTTTT. It specifies CASSLYRADGELFF.

On this clone: This likely stems from a read error, as it lies one base from a far larger clone. This chain links TRBV30 with TRBJ1-1; D gene uncertain. CDR1 and CDR2 from the germline V gene are GTSNPN and SVGIG (reference sequence). The CDR3 consists of 13 residues. CDR3 in DNA: TGTGGCTGGAGTGTTGGGAGGAACACTGAAGCTTTCTTT. Protein sequence: CGWSVGRNTEAFF. The whole variable domain, filled in from reference TRBV30 and TRBJ1-1, reads SQTIHQWPATLVQPVGSPLSLECTVEGTSNPNLYWYRQAAGRGLQLLFYSVGIGQISSEVPQNLSASRPQDRQFILSSKKLLLSDSGFYLCGWSVGRNTEAFFGQGTRLTVV.

J is TRBJ2-1 and V is TRBV28; TRBD1 might be the D (6 bases). Trimming pared 6 bases from V and 5 bases from J, leaving 14 bases between. The CDR3 length is 14 residues. The germline V gene encodes CDR1 MDHEN and CDR2 SYDVKM. CDR3 nucleotides: TGTGCCAGCAGAACAGACAGGTTTGACAATGAGCAGTTCTTC. Its protein is CASRTDRFDNEQFF.

Of note for this clone: A far more abundant clone sits one base away, making this likely a read error. Within the sample, other DNA sequences also encode this same CDR3. The chain employs TRBV25-1 and TRBJ2-1; 11 bases match TRBD1. Germline-derived CDR1 and CDR2 are MGHDK and SYGVNS. CDR3 size: 15 residues. CDR3 sequence reads: CASSEPGQGVNEQFF. The DNA of the CDR3 is TGTGCCAGCAGTGAACCGGGACAGGGGGTCAATGAACAGTTCTTC.

Note on this clone: The likely explanation is a read error, given a far larger clone one base away. V and J are TRBV6-6 and TRBJ2-2; 9 bases are a match to TRBD2. The germline V gene has CDR1 MNHNY and CDR2 SVGAGI (reference sequence). This CDR3 is 12 amino acids long. This CDR3 is CASSSGGPGLLF. CDR3 nucleotide sequence: TGTGCCAGCAGTAGCGGGGGGCCAGGGCTGCTTTTT.

V is TRBV28 and J is TRBJ1-2, with TRBD1 identical over 9 bases. This CDR3 is built from 13 residues. V was clipped by 2 bases and J by 8 bases; unmatched bases: 3. Germline lookup yields CDR1 MDHEN and CDR2 SYDVKM. The DNA of the CDR3 is TGTGCCAGCAGTTTAAGACAGGGGGGCGGCTACACCTTC. Translating it yields CASSLRQGGGYTF.

Regarding this clone: This likely reflects a read error, since a far larger clone is one base away. V and J are TRBV5-4 and TRBJ2-1, with D possibly matching TRBD1 (6 bases). Per the germline V gene, CDR1 is SGHNT and CDR2 is YYREEE (reference sequence). The CDR3 has 15 amino acids. The CDR3 protein is CARSLGQLVRTEQFF. The DNA of the CDR3 is TGTGCCCGCAGCTTGGGACAATTGGTCCGGACTGAGCAGTTCTTC.

The V gene is TRBV13, the J gene TRBJ2-1; 8 nucleotides match TRBD1. V trimming: 5 bases; J trimming: 0 bases; junction bases outside the gene matches: 6. CDR3 length equals 16 residues. Germline CDR1 reads PRHDT; CDR2 reads FYEKMQ (reference sequence). The chain's CDR3 is CASSINRGSSYNEQFF. CDR3 DNA: TGTGCCAGCAGCATCAACAGGGGGAGCTCCTACAATGAGCAGTTCTTC.

The chain has TRBV27 and TRBJ2-1, with no clear D. CDR1 is MNHEY and CDR2 is SMNVEV in the germline V gene (reference sequence). The V gene lost 1 base and the J gene lost 5 bases, with 0 bases spanning the gap. The CDR3 has 11 residues. CDR3 sequence (DNA): TGTGCCAGCAGTTTATACAATGAGCAGTTCTTC. This encodes CASSLYNEQFF.

The chain joins TRBV19 to TRBJ2-7; D tentatively reads TRBD1 or TRBD2 (6 bases each). V was cut by 5 bases and J by 3 bases, with 14 bases left in between. The CDR3 is 14 residues long. Germline lookup yields CDR1 LNHDA and CDR2 SQIVND (reference sequence). The CDR3 region has the DNA TGTGCCAGTAGTCCCCAGGGGAGGCTCTACGAGCAGTACTTC. Translating it yields CASSPQGRLYEQYF.

To note about this clone: This likely came from a read error, as a far larger clone is one base away. Within the sample, other DNA sequences also encode this same CDR3. The chain links TRBV7-9 to TRBJ1-5; the D gene is possibly TRBD1 (5 bases). Germline V gene sequence: CDR1 SEHNR, CDR2 FQNEAQ (reference sequence). CDR3 size: 17 residues. This CDR3 is CASSLAGHQYSNQPQHF. The CDR3 bases are TGTGCCAGTAGCTTAGCCGGACATCAGTATAGCAATCAGCCCCAGCATTTT.

In the case of this clone: Different DNA sequences within this sample yield the same CDR3. V usage is TRBV19 and J usage is TRBJ2-1, with D possibly being TRBD1 (7 bases). The germline CDR1 and CDR2 sequences are LNHDA and SQIVND (reference sequence). CDR3 length equals 15 residues. Deletions cut 3 bases from V and 3 bases from J, with 12 bases between. CDR3: CASSMSGDSYNEQFF. The CDR3 region has the DNA TGTGCCAGTAGTATGTCGGGGGACAGCTACAATGAGCAGTTCTTC.